This passage covers 21 T cell receptor beta chains from one sample sequenced in a study of technical replicates of blood from several donors. Profiled with immunoSEQ multiplex PCR; TCRdb holds only in-frame clones, not every one. The table includes tens of thousands of clones, around 94% detected once. The specimen was T cells isolated from PBMCs. Receptors originate from a human donor in good health.

The CDR3 coding sequence is TGTGCCAGCAGCCAAGGACAGTCCTACAATGAGCAGTTCTTC. This gives the protein CASSQGQSYNEQFF. The rearrangement links TRBV11-3 to TRBJ2-1, with a weak D call TRBD1 (6 bases). Germline-derived CDR1 and CDR2 are SGHNT and YENEEA. Trimming stripped 5 bases from V and 1 base from J, with 9 bases between. This CDR3 comprises 14 residues.

The J gene is TRBJ1-1, the V gene TRBV13; D may be TRBD1 (5 bases). Germline V gene lookup returns CDR1 PRHDT and CDR2 FYEKMQ (reference sequence). Trimming took off 0 bases at V and 10 bases at J, with 9 bases between the two ends. The CDR3 sequence is 12 residues long. This chain's CDR3 is CASSLGAGIAFF. The CDR3 DNA is TGTGCCAGCAGCTTAGGGGCAGGGATAGCTTTCTTT.

This chain joins TRBV5-1 and TRBJ1-1; no reliable D call. The CDR3 is made up of 17 amino acids. The germline V gene has CDR1 SGHRS and CDR2 YFSETQ. V was pared by 4 bases and J by 1 base, with 20 bases between. CDR3 DNA sequence: TGCGCCAGCAGCCCGGCCCTCCTTAGAGCGGGGAACACTGAAGCTTTCTTT. It yields the protein CASSPALLRAGNTEAFF.

V and J are TRBV28 and TRBJ2-7; D remains unclear. V was clipped by 3 bases and J by 0 bases, with 15 bases between them. The CDR3 runs to 16 residues. CDR1 is MDHEN, CDR2 SYDVKM, per germline. CDR3 in DNA: TGTGCCAGCAGTTTTTTCAGTCTCCCTAGCTCCTACGAGCAGTACTTC. It encodes CASSFFSLPSSYEQYF.

The rearrangement joins TRBV7-9 to TRBJ1-1; D unclear. CDR3 length equals 15 residues. The V gene lost 2 bases and the J gene lost 4 bases, with 14 bases spanning the gap. The V gene's germline CDR1 is SEHNR and CDR2 FQNEAQ (reference sequence). The CDR3 nucleotides read TGTGCCAGCAGCTTATCCCAATCGGGTGGCACTGAAGCTTTCTTT. Its translation is CASSLSQSGGTEAFF.

The V and J genes are TRBV9 and TRBJ1-1; weak D call: TRBD1 (6 bases). CDR3 size: 15 residues. V lost 4 bases to trimming and J lost 8 bases, with 21 bases between them. CDR1 is SGDLS and CDR2 is YYNGEE in the germline V gene. The CDR3 bases are TGTGCCAGCAGCAGAGAGGGTGGGGGCCAAACCGAAGCTTTCTTT. Translating it yields CASSREGGGQTEAFF. The whole variable domain, remainder taken from reference TRBV9 and TRBJ1-1, is DSGVTQTPKHLITATGQRVTLRCSPRSGDLSVYWYQQSLDQGLQFLIQYYNGEERAKGNILERFSAQQFPDLHSELNLSSLELGDSALYFCASSREGGGQTEAFFGQGTRLTVV.

V and J are TRBV2 and TRBJ1-5; no definite D call. Trimming took off 7 bases at V and 1 base at J, with 11 bases between the two ends. There are 14 residues in the CDR3. Germline lookup yields CDR1 SNHLY and CDR2 FYNNEI. This chain's CDR3 is CASTFRASNQPQHF. For the CDR3, the DNA is TGTGCCAGCACCTTCAGAGCGAGCAATCAGCCCCAGCATTTT.

The CDR3 sequence is CASSRGQGAGGELFF. In DNA form, the CDR3 reads TGTGCCAGCAGCCGTGGGCAGGGGGCCGGCGGGGAGCTGTTTTTT. This sequence joins TRBV9 and TRBJ2-2; 8 bases are a match to TRBD1. Germline CDR1 and CDR2: SGDLS and YYNGEE. The ends lost 4 bases at V and 7 bases at J; junction bases unmatched: 9. CDR3 length equals 15 residues.

The J gene is TRBJ2-5, the V gene TRBV27, with D possibly TRBD1 on 5 matching bases. The CDR3 is 14 amino acids. CDR1 is MNHEY, CDR2 SMNVEV, per germline (reference sequence). V lost 5 bases and J lost 5, with 15 bases in between. The CDR3 DNA reads TGTGCCAGCAGTCAACTTACAGGCTGGGAGACCCAGTACTTC. It translates to CASSQLTGWETQYF.

The chain is built from TRBV11-2 and TRBJ2-2; 10 bases match TRBD1. V trimming: 2 bases; J trimming: 7 bases; junction bases outside the gene matches: 4. Germline loops: CDR1 SGHAT, CDR2 FQNNGV. CDR3 length equals 15 residues. This CDR3 is CASSLRTGGIGELFF. DNA of the CDR3: TGTGCCAGCAGCTTACGGACAGGGGGAATCGGGGAGCTGTTTTTT.

The table lists this clone with a count of one. The chain couples TRBV9 to TRBJ2-7; D perhaps matches TRBD1 (6 bases). V shed 3 bases and J shed 2 bases, with 12 bases lying between them. This CDR3 is built from 14 residues. Per the germline V gene, CDR1 is SGDLS and CDR2 is YYNGEE. The CDR3 region is CASSEGQTPYEQYF. The CDR3 DNA is TGTGCCAGCAGCGAGGGACAAACTCCCTACGAGCAGTACTTC.

CDR3 nucleotide sequence: TGTGCCTGGAGTGTACCGGGACTAGCGGGGACGGAGACCCAGTACTTC. Translating it yields CAWSVPGLAGTETQYF. The rearrangement links TRBV30 to TRBJ2-5, with 13 bases lining up with TRBD2. V lost 0 bases, J lost 5 bases, and 6 bases stayed unmatched. This CDR3 is built from 16 residues. Germline values: CDR1 GTSNPN, CDR2 SVGIG (reference sequence).

The rearrangement uses TRBV28 and TRBJ1-3, with D possibly matching TRBD1 (5 bases). Trimming shortened V by 3 bases and J by 1 base, and 7 bases separated the two germline ends. CDR1 and CDR2 (germline): MDHEN, SYDVKM. The CDR3 totals 14 residues. Here the CDR3 DNA reads TGTGCCAGCAGTTTGGGGGGATCTGGAAACACCATATATTTT. Translated, it gives CASSLGGSGNTIYF.

The chain couples TRBV7-9 to TRBJ2-7, with a tentative D call TRBD1 (6 bases). This CDR3 spans 14 amino acids. Germline V gene sequence: CDR1 SEHNR, CDR2 FQNEAQ (reference sequence). Trimming pared 5 bases from V and 5 bases from J, leaving 16 bases between. The CDR3 sequence: CASSRTTGSHEQYF. The CDR3 coding sequence is TGTGCCAGCAGCCGAACGACAGGATCCCACGAGCAGTACTTC. The entire variable domain, with the rest obtained from reference TRBV7-9 and TRBJ2-7, is as follows: DTGVSQNPRHKITKRGQNVTFRCDPISEHNRLYWYRQTLGQGPEFLTYFQNEAQLEKSRLLSDRFSAERPKGSFSTLEIQRTEQGDSAMYLCASSRTTGSHEQYFGPGTRLTVT.

The V call is TRBV5-1, the J call TRBJ2-2; no clear D gene. CDR1 is SGHRS and CDR2 is YFSETQ in the germline V gene. The V gene lost 5 bases and the J gene lost 3 bases, with 20 bases spanning the gap. The CDR3 is 17 amino acids. The CDR3 bases are TGCGCCAGCAGACCTACCGGTGGTAGCATAGACACCGGGGAGCTGTTTTTT. This translates into CASRPTGGSIDTGELFF.

This clone was found once. CDR3 amino acids: CASGNRESAEAFF. CDR3 nucleotide sequence: TGTGCCAGCGGGAATAGGGAGTCCGCTGAAGCTTTCTTT. The J gene is TRBJ1-1, the V gene TRBV21-1. TRBV21-1 is classified as a pseudogene. The CDR3 length is 13 residues.

The CDR3, as DNA: TGTGCCAGCAGCCCCAAGGTACAGGGGGCGGAAGCTTTCTTT. Protein product: CASSPKVQGAEAFF. The V call is TRBV7-9, the J call TRBJ1-1; 9 nucleotides agree with TRBD1. Germline lookup yields CDR1 SEHNR and CDR2 FQNEAQ (reference sequence). This CDR3 has 14 amino acids. Trimming removed 5 bases from V and 8 bases from J; junction bases left unmatched: 9.

The chain carries TRBV5-4 and TRBJ2-3, with 13 bases fitting TRBD2. Per germline, CDR1 SGHNT and CDR2 YYREEE (reference sequence). CDR3 size: 19 residues. Losses at the gene ends were 0 bases for V and 1 base for J; bases not matched to a gene: 8. The CDR3 DNA reads as TGTGCCAGCAGCTTGGGTGGGACTAGCGGGAAACGGGGCACAGATACGCAGTATTTT. It codes for CASSLGGTSGKRGTDTQYF.

V usage is TRBV11-2 and J usage is TRBJ2-2; 9 positions match TRBD2. Germline V gives CDR1 SGHAT, CDR2 FQNNGV. This CDR3 spans 17 amino acids. With 1 base clipped from V and 1 base from J, the junction kept 4 bases outside the gene matches. As DNA, the CDR3 is TGTGCCAGCAGCTTAGTTTTTAGCGGGGGGAACACCGGGGAGCTGTTTTTT. Protein product: CASSLVFSGGNTGELFF. Supplemented by reference TRBV11-2 and TRBJ2-2, the full variable domain reads EAGVAQSPRYKIIEKRQSVAFWCNPISGHATLYWYQQILGQGPKLLIQFQNNGVVDDSQLPKDRFSAERLKGVDSTLKIQPAKLEDSAVYLCASSLVFSGGNTGELFFGEGSRLTVL.

The chain employs TRBV19 and TRBJ2-7, with TRBD1 matching 8 bases. CDR3 size: 13 residues. The V gene's germline CDR1 is LNHDA and CDR2 SQIVND (reference sequence). V was pared by 10 bases and J by 3 bases, with 8 bases of the junction left unmatched. CDR3 nucleotide sequence: TGTGCCACGACGGACAGGGACGACTACGAGCAGTACTTC. Translated: CATTDRDDYEQYF.

The chain links TRBV6-5 to TRBJ1-2; TRBD1 matches 7 bases. Germline values: CDR1 MNHEY, CDR2 SVGAGI. The trim removed 11 bases at V and 5 bases at J, leaving 5 bases unmatched. CDR3 size: 11 residues. CDR3: CAAGGPYGYTF. CDR3 sequence (DNA): TGTGCCGCAGGGGGGCCGTATGGCTACACCTTC.